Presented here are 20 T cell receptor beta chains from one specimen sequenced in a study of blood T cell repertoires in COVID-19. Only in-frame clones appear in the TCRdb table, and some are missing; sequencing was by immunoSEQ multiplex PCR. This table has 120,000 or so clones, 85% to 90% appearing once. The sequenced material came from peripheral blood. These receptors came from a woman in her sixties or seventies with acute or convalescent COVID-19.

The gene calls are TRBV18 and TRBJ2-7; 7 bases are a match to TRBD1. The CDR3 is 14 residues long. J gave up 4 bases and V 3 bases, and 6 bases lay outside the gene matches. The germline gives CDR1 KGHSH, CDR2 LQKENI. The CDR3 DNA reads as TGTGCCAGCTCACCCGTGACAGGGTTTTACGAGCAGTACTTC. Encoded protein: CASSPVTGFYEQYF.

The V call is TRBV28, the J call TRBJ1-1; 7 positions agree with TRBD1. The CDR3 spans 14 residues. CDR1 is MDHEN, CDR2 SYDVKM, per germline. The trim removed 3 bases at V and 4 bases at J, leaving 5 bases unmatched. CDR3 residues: CASSFDRVSTEAFF. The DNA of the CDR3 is TGTGCCAGCAGTTTTGACAGGGTGAGCACTGAAGCTTTCTTT.

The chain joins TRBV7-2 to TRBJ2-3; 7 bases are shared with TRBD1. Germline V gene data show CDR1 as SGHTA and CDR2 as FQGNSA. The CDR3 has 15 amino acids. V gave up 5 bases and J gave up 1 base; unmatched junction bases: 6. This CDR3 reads CASSGGQVRTDTQYF. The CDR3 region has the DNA TGTGCCAGCAGCGGTGGACAGGTTCGCACAGATACGCAGTATTTT. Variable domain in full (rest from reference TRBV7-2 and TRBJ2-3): GAGVSQSPSNKVTEKGKDVELRCDPISGHTALYWYRQSLGQGLEFLIYFQGNSAPDKSGLPSDRFSAERTGGSVSTLTIQRTQQEDSAVYLCASSGGQVRTDTQYFGPGTRLTVL.

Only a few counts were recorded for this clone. Here the CDR3 DNA reads TGTGCCAGCAGTTACTCAGCGACCCCCAGTCAGCCCCAGCATTTT. Amino acid sequence: CASSYSATPSQPQHF. This chain links TRBV6-5 with TRBJ1-5; no firm D call. In germline, CDR1 is MNHEY, CDR2 SVGAGI. V was clipped by 0 bases and J by 6 bases, with 12 bases between them. CDR3 length: 15 residues.

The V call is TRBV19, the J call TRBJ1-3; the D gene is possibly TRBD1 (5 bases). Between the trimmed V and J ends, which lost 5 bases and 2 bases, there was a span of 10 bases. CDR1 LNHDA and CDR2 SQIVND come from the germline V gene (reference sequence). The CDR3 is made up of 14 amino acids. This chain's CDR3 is CASSSAGPGNTIYF. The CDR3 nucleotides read TGTGCCAGTAGTTCCGCAGGGCCTGGAAACACCATATATTTT.

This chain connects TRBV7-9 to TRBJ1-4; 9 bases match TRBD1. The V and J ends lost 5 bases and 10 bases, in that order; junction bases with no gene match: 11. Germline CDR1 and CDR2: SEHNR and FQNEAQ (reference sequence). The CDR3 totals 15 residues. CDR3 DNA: TGTGCCAGCAGCCCAGTCGGGACAGGGTTCGGAAAACTGTTTTTT. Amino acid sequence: CASSPVGTGFGKLFF.

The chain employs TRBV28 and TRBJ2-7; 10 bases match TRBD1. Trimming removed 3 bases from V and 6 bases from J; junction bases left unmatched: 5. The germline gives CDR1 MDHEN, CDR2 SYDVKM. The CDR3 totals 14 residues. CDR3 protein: CASSFGGQGSEQYF. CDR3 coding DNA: TGTGCCAGCAGTTTCGGGGGACAGGGGAGCGAGCAGTACTTC.

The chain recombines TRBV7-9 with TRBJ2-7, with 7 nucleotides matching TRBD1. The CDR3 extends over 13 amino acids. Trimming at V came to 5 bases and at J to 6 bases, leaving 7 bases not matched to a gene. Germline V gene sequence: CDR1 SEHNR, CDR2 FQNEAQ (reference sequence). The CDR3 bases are TGTGCCAGCAGCCTACAGGGGTCGGGCGAGCAGTACTTC. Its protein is CASSLQGSGEQYF.

CDR3 loop: CASSDPTVGEQFF. CDR3 nucleotide sequence: TGCGCCAGCAGTGACCCGACAGTCGGTGAGCAGTTCTTC. The chain combines TRBV10-2 with TRBJ2-1; possibly TRBD1 for D (5 bases). The germline V and J ends were trimmed by 3 bases and 9 bases, with 12 bases remaining between them. This CDR3 comprises 13 residues. The germline CDR1 and CDR2 sequences are WSHSY and SAAADI.

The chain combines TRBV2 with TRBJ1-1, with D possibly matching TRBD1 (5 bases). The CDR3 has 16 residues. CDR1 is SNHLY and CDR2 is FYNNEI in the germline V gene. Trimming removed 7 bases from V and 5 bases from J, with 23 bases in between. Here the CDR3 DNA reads TGTGCCAGCAAGACGGTCGGGAGGGGTATGAGAACTGAAGCTTTCTTT. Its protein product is CASKTVGRGMRTEAFF.

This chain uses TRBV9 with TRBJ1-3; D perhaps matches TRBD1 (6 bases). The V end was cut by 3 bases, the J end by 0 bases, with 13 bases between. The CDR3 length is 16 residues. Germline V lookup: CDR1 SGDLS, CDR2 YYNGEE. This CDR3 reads CASSEETGSSGNTIYF. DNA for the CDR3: TGTGCCAGCAGCGAAGAGACAGGTTCCTCTGGAAACACCATATATTTT.

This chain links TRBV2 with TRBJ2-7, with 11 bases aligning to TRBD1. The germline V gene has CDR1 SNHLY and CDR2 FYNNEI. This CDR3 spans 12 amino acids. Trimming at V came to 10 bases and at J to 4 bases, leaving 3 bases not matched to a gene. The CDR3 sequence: CATRDRGYEQYF. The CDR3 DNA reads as TGTGCCACCCGGGACAGGGGGTACGAGCAGTACTTC.

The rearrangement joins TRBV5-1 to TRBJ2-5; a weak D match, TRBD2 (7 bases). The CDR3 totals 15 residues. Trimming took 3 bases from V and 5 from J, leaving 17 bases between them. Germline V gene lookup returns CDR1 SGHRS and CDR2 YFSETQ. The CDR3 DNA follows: TGCGCCAGCAGCTCCGGGGGCGGGGGCCGGGAGACCCAGTACTTC. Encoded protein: CASSSGGGGRETQYF.

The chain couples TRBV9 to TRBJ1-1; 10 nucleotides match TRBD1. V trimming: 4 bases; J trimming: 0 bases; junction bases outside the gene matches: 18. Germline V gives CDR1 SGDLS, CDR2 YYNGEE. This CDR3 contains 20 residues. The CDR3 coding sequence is TGTGCCAGCAGCTCACCGGGACAGGGGCCTAACCCAGACCTGAACACTGAAGCTTTCTTT. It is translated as CASSSPGQGPNPDLNTEAFF.

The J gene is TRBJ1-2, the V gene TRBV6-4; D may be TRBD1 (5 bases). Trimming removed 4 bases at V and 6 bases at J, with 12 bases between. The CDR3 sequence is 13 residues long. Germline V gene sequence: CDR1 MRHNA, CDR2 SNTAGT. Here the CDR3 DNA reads TGTGCCAGCAGTGCGGGGAGGGGAGATGGCTACACCTTC. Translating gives CASSAGRGDGYTF.

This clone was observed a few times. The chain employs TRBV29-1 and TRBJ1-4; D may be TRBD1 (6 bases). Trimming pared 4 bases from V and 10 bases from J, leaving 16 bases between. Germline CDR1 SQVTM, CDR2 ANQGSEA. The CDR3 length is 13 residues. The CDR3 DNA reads TGCAGCGTTGTAACTGGGGGCGTCGGAAAACTGTTTTTT. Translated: CSVVTGGVGKLFF.

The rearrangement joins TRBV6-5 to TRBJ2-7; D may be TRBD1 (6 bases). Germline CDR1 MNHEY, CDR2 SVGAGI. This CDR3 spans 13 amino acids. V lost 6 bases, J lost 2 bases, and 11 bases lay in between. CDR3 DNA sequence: TGTGCCAGCAGCCGAGGACAGCCCTACGAGCAGTACTTC. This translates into CASSRGQPYEQYF.

CDR3 coding DNA: TGTGCCAGCAGCCCCAGGGCAACTAATGAAAAACTGTTTTTT. Translation gives CASSPRATNEKLFF. The genes are TRBV2 and TRBJ1-4; perhaps TRBD1 as D (5 bases). Germline CDR1 is SNHLY and CDR2 is FYNNEI. V dropped 6 bases and J dropped 0 bases, with 8 bases sitting between them. The CDR3 runs 14 residues.

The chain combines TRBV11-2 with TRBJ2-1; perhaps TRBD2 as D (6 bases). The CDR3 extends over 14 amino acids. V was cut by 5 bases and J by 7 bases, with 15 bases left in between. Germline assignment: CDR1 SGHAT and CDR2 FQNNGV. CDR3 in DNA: TGTGCCAGCAGCCCCTCGGCGGGGCGAAATGAGCAGTTCTTC. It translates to CASSPSAGRNEQFF.

CDR3 nucleotide sequence: TGTGCCAGCAGCTCAAACACGTATGGCTACACCTTC. This translates into CASSSNTYGYTF. V usage is TRBV6-5 and J usage is TRBJ1-2; D remains unclear. The germline V gene has CDR1 MNHEY and CDR2 SVGAGI. V lost 6 bases and J lost 5, with 10 bases in between. The CDR3 loop spans 12 amino acids.